Below, 14 T cell receptor beta chains from the same sample are listed, as sequenced in a study of blood T cell repertoires in COVID-19. Generated by immunoSEQ multiplex PCR, the TCRdb table keeps only in-frame clones and is missing some. In the table there are 350,000 to 400,000 clones, around 90% of which are singletons. The specimen sequenced was peripheral blood. The receptors were sampled from a woman in her twenties or thirties with COVID-19, enrolled during active disease.

This clone has a single count. The chain employs TRBV28 and TRBJ2-1, with 9 bases fitting TRBD1. The trim removed 6 bases at V and 6 bases at J, leaving 3 bases unmatched. In germline, CDR1 is MDHEN, CDR2 SYDVKM. The CDR3 has 13 amino acids. CDR3 region: CASRWTGVNEQFF. The CDR3 DNA reads as TGTGCCAGCAGATGGACAGGGGTCAATGAGCAGTTCTTC.

V is TRBV5-6 and J is TRBJ1-6, with a possible D match to TRBD1 (5 bases). This CDR3 spans 13 amino acids. Germline assignment: CDR1 SGHDT and CDR2 YYEEEE. With 4 bases removed from V and 14 bases from J, the gap between germline ends came to 16 bases. The CDR3 sequence: CASSPPGGRSLHF. The CDR3 nucleotides read TGTGCCAGCAGCCCCCCGGGGGGAAGGTCCCTCCACTTT.

The gene calls are TRBV2 and TRBJ2-3; 8 bases agree with TRBD2. With V trimmed by 8 bases and J by 2 bases, 12 bases remained unmatched. The CDR3 is 16 amino acids. Germline CDR1 reads SNHLY; CDR2 reads FYNNEI. This CDR3 reads CASPGRASGPTDTQYF. CDR3 sequence (DNA): TGTGCCAGCCCGGGCCGGGCTAGCGGGCCCACAGATACGCAGTATTTT.

The chain carries TRBV30 and TRBJ2-3; 10 bases are shared with TRBD1. V shed 4 bases, J shed 0 bases, and the junction held 7 bases outside the gene matches. The CDR3 covers 16 residues. The V gene's germline CDR1 is GTSNPN and CDR2 SVGIG (reference sequence). As DNA, the CDR3 is TGTGCCTGGAATGGTGGGACAGGGGATAGCACAGATACGCAGTATTTT. Its translation is CAWNGGTGDSTDTQYF.

This rearrangement joins TRBV6-5 to TRBJ2-7; D might be TRBD2 (6 bases). The CDR3 is 12 amino acids. Germline CDR1 is MNHEY and CDR2 is SVGAGI. V lost 6 bases to trimming and J lost 9 bases, with 15 bases between them. CDR3 coding DNA: TGTGCCAGCAGCGCGACTAGACCTGGGCAGTACGTC. The encoded protein is CASSATRPGQYV.

This chain's CDR3 is CASSPGQGATQETQYF. The CDR3 DNA reads TGTGCCAGCAGCCCCGGACAGGGGGCTACCCAAGAGACCCAGTACTTC. The V gene is TRBV28, the J gene TRBJ2-5; 11 bases line up with TRBD1. J was trimmed by 1 base and V by 6 bases; bases with no gene match: 7. This CDR3 spans 16 amino acids. Germline V gives CDR1 MDHEN, CDR2 SYDVKM.

This chain joins TRBV6-6 and TRBJ2-7, with TRBD1 identical over 7 bases. CDR3 length: 13 amino acids. Germline CDR1 reads MNHNY; CDR2 reads SVGAGI (reference sequence). V lost 7 bases to trimming and J lost 0 bases; unmatched junction nucleotides: 3. CDR3 protein: CASTTGVSYEQYV. CDR3 bases: TGTGCCAGCACTACAGGGGTCTCCTACGAGCAGTACGTC.

V and J are TRBV11-2 and TRBJ2-1; D is perhaps TRBD1 (6 bases). Between the trimmed V and J ends, which lost 6 bases and 7 bases, there was a span of 19 bases. Germline V gives CDR1 SGHAT, CDR2 FQNNGV. The CDR3 extends over 15 amino acids. The CDR3, as DNA: TGTGCCAGCAGGTCGGACAGCCACTCCGGGAATGAGCAGTTCTTC. Its translation is CASRSDSHSGNEQFF.

This chain connects TRBV19 to TRBJ1-2, with 9 bases that match TRBD1. The V segment lost 1 base and the J segment 5 bases; nucleotides outside the gene matches: 8. Germline V lookup: CDR1 LNHDA, CDR2 SQIVND (reference sequence). This CDR3 comprises 16 residues. The CDR3 region has the DNA TGTGCCAGTAGTATAGTTACGACAGGGGGGACATATGGCTACACCTTC. Translated, it gives CASSIVTTGGTYGYTF. Based on the CDR3 plus reference TRBV19 and TRBJ1-2, the full variable domain is DGGITQSPKYLFRKEGQNVTLSCEQNLNHDAMYWYRQDPGQGLRLIYYSQIVNDFQKGDIAEGYSVSREKKESFPLTVTSAQKNPTAFYLCASSIVTTGGTYGYTFGSGTRLTVV.

V gene TRBV10-3 combines with J gene TRBJ2-1; D gene unclear. The germline V and J ends were trimmed by 0 bases and 4 bases, with 16 bases remaining between them. CDR3 length: 17 amino acids. CDR1 and CDR2 from the germline V gene are ENHRY and SYGVKD. In DNA form, the CDR3 reads TGTGCCATCAGTGAGTCTCACCGCGGCTCCCAATACAATGAGCAGTTCTTC. This translates into CAISESHRGSQYNEQFF.

This sequence joins TRBV6-2 or TRBV6-3 and TRBJ2-3, with unresolved D. V lost 2 bases and J lost 4, with 7 bases in between. The CDR3 sequence is 13 residues long. Germline loops: CDR1 MNHEY, CDR2 SVGEGT. CDR3 nucleotides: TGTGCCAGCAGTTACCTCCTAGCAGATACGCAGTATTTT. Translation: CASSYLLADTQYF.

V gene TRBV4-3 combines with J gene TRBJ1-1; TRBD1 matches at 9 bases. The length of the CDR3 is 18 residues. In germline, CDR1 is LGHNA, CDR2 YSLEER. With V trimmed by 0 bases and J by 4 bases, 12 bases remained unmatched. CDR3 amino acids: CASSQDRTTGQGPTEAFF. The CDR3, as DNA: TGCGCCAGCAGCCAAGATCGGACGACGGGACAGGGTCCCACTGAAGCTTTCTTT.

The chain is built from TRBV29-1 and TRBJ1-1; maybe TRBD1 (5 bases). Germline CDR1 is SQVTM and CDR2 is ANQGSEA. Trimming pared 3 bases from V and 8 bases from J, leaving 10 bases between. The CDR3 is made up of 11 amino acids. The CDR3 reads CSVDRGGEAFF. The CDR3, as DNA: TGCAGCGTTGATAGGGGTGGGGAAGCTTTCTTT.

DNA of the CDR3: TGTGCCAGCAGCTTGGGGGACAGCCAGAACACAGATACGCAGTATTTT. Its protein is CASSLGDSQNTDTQYF. The chain carries TRBV5-6 and TRBJ2-3; 7 bases match TRBD1. This CDR3 region has 16 residues. The V gene end was trimmed by 0 bases and the J gene end by 2 bases; junction bases not matched to a gene: 6. Germline loops: CDR1 SGHDT, CDR2 YYEEEE.